This T cell receptor (beta chain) was recovered during a study of T cells after yellow fever vaccination. TCRdb called the 5' RACE reads again in MiXCR, with one record for every CDR3 protein. The data hold 110,000 or so distinct CDR3 sequences, with roughly 6.8% observed a single time. This clonotype has only a few counts. V was cut by 1 base and J by 0 bases, with 27 bases left in between. The V gene's germline CDR1 is KGHSH and CDR2 LQKENI. The CDR3 length is 21 residues. The sample here was CD4+ T cells sorted from PBMCs, taken around 45 days after the first yellow fever vaccination. The sequence came from a man aged 18 to 29 who received the YFV17D yellow fever vaccine. The V call is TRBV18, the J call TRBJ1-2; tentatively, D is TRBD1 (6 bases). The DNA for the CDR3 is TGTGCCAGCTCACCACGGCTGACTGGGGGGGGCAGCGGCGACACTAACTATGGCTACACCTTC. Its protein is CASSPRLTGGGSGDTNYGYTF.